This T cell receptor beta chain was captured by sequencing in a study of shared clonotypes between healthy human individuals. General study points: Only blood was sampled, and tissue TCR repertoires likely differ from blood ones.

Germline V gene sequence: CDR1 KGHSH, CDR2 LQKENI. Trimming removed 5 bases from V and 4 bases from J, with 8 bases in between. This CDR3 is 12 amino acids long. Details on this clone: Its antigen remains unknown.

HIV-negative, healthy adults without recent acute infections or vaccinations were the donors. Tens of millions of PBMCs were counted before genomic DNA extraction. In the authors' methods: With immunoSEQ giving junction-only sequences and no quality scores, filtering differed. The repertoire was sequenced with immunoSEQ multiplex PCR; TCRdb's copy has only in-frame clones and lacks some. Clone size and the V and J calls come from that table; the DNA yielded D and trimming. The sample carries about 490,000 clones, around three quarters recorded once. The V gene is TRBV18, the J gene TRBJ1-1; D might be TRBD1 (5 bases). The sequence was collected from a woman in her thirties or forties in good health. Some clones in this sample may be carry-over from other donors' samples. The sequenced sample consisted of PBMCs. This chain's CDR3 is CASSTRGTEAFF. CDR3 sequence (DNA): TGTGCCAGCTCAACGAGGGGCACTGAAGCTTTCTTT.